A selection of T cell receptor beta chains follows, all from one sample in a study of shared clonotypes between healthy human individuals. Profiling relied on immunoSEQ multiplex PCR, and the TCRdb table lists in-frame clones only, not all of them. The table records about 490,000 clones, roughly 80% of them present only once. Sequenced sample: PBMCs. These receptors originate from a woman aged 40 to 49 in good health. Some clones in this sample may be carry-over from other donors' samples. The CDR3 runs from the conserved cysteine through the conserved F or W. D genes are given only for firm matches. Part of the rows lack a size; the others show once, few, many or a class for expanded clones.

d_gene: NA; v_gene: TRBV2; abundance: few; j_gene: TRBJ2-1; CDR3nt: TGTGCCAGCAGTCGGTCTAGCGTTCAGGGCAATGAGCAGTTCTTC; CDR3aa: CASSRSSVQGNEQFF
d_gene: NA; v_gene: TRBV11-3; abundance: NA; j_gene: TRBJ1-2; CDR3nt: TGTGCCAGCAGCCAGGACAGCCCATATGGCTACACCTTC; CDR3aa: CASSQDSPYGYTF
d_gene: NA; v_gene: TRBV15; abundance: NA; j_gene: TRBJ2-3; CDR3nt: TGTGCCACCAGCAGAGACCTCCTCGCAGATACGCAGTATTTT; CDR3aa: CATSRDLLADTQYF
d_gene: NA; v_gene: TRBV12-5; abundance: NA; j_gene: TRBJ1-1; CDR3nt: TGTGCTAGTGGTTTGGCGTTGAAGGACACTGAAGCTTTCTTT; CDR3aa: CASGLALKDTEAFF
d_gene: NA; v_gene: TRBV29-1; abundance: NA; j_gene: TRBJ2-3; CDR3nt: TGCAGCGTTGCAGTCCAGGGCACAGATACGCAGTATTTT; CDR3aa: CSVAVQGTDTQYF
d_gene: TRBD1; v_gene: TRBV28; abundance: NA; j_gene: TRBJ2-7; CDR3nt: TGTGCCAGCAGTTTTTTTGGACAGGGGGCAGCCGAGCAGTACTTC; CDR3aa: CASSFFGQGAAEQYF
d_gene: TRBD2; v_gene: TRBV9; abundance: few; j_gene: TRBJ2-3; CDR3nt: TGTGCCAGCAGCGTAGTGGCGGGAGGGCCCACAGATACGCAGTATTTT; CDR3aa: CASSVVAGGPTDTQYF
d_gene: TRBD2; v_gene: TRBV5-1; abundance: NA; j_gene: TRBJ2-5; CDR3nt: TGCGCCAGCAGCGAAGCGGGAGAGGAGACCCAGTACTTC; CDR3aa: CASSEAGEETQYF
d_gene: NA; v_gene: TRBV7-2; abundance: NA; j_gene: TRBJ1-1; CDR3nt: TGTGCCAGCAGCATGAGGCAGGGTCCCGTGAGTGAAGCTTTCTTT; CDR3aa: CASSMRQGPVSEAFF
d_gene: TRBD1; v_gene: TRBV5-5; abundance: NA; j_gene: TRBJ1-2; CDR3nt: TGTGCCAGCAGCAGGAGGGACAGCAGTTATGGCTACACCTTC; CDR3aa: CASSRRDSSYGYTF
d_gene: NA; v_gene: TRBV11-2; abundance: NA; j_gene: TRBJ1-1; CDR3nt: TGTGCCAGCAGCTTCCGTCTCACTGAAGCTTTCTTT; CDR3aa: CASSFRLTEAFF
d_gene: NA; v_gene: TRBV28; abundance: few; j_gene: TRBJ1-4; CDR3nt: TGTGCCAGCAGTTTGGGGGGGACAACTAATGAAAAACTGTTTTTT; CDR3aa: CASSLGGTTNEKLFF
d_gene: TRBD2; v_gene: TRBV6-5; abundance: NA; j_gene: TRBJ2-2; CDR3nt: TGTGCCAGCAGGGGAGGGGCGCCCTGGACCGGGGAGCTGTTTTTT; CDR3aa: CASRGGAPWTGELFF
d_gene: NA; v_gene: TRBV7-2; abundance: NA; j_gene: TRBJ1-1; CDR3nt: TGTGCCAGCAGCCTGCATGGGGGCCTGGTTATCACTGAAGCTTTCTTT; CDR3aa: CASSLHGGLVITEAFF
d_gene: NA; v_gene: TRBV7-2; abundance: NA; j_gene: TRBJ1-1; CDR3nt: TGTGCCAGCAGCGTCGCCGGGGGGATGAACACTGAAGCTTTCTTT; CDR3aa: CASSVAGGMNTEAFF
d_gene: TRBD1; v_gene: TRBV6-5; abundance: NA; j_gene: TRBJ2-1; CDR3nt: TGTGCCAGCAGTTACTCGACAGGGTACCTGAATGAGCAGTTCTTC; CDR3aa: CASSYSTGYLNEQFF
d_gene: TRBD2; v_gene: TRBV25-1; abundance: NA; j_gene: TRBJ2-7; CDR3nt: TGTGCCAGCAGTGATCCCACTAGCGGCGCGTACGAGCAGTACTTC; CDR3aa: CASSDPTSGAYEQYF
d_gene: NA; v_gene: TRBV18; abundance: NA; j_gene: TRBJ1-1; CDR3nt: TGTGCCAGCTCACCACAAGGGTGGCAACAGAACACTGAAGCTTTCTTT; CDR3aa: CASSPQGWQQNTEAFF
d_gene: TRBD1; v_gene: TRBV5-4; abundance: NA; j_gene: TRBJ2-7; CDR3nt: TGTGCCAGCAGCCCGGAGCCACCACAGGGGGGATTCTACGAGCAGTACTTC; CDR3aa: CASSPEPPQGGFYEQYF
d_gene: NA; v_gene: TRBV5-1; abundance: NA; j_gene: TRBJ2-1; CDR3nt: TGCGCCAGCAGCTTGGCTCTACCACCTTACAATGAGCAGTTCTTC; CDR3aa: CASSLALPPYNEQFF
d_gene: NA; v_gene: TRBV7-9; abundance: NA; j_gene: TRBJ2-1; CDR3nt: TGTGCCAGCAGCTTAGTGGGACTTCAGTTCTTC; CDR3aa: CASSLVGLQFF
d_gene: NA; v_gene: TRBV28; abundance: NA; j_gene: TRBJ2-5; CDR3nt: TGTGCCAGCAGTTTTTACGCGGAGACCCAGTACTTC; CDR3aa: CASSFYAETQYF
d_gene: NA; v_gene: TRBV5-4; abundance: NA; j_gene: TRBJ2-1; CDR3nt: TGTGCCAGCAGCTTGAGGGGGTTCTACAATGAGCAGTTCTTC; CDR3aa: CASSLRGFYNEQFF
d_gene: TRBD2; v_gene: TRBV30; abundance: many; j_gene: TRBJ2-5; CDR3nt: TGTGCCTGGGTTACGGGACTAGCGGGAGAAGAGACCCAGTACTTC; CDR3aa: CAWVTGLAGEETQYF
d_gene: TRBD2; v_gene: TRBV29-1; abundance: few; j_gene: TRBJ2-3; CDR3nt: TGCAGCGTCGAACCCCAACTAGCGGACCCCACAGATACGCAGTATTTT; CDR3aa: CSVEPQLADPTDTQYF
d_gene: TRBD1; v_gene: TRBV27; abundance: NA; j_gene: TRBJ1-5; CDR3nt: TGTGCCAGCAGTCCCCTCGGGACAGCAGCTTATAGCAATCAGCCCCAGCATTTT; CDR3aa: CASSPLGTAAYSNQPQHF
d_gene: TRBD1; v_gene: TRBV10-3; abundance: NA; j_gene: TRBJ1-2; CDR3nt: TGTGCCATCAGTTTGCGGGACAGGCGAGGCTACACCTTC; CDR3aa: CAISLRDRRGYTF
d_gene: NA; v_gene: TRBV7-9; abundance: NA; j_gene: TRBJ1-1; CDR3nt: TGTGCCAGCAGCTGGGTCGGGTATCTGAACACTGAAGCTTTCTTT; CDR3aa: CASSWVGYLNTEAFF